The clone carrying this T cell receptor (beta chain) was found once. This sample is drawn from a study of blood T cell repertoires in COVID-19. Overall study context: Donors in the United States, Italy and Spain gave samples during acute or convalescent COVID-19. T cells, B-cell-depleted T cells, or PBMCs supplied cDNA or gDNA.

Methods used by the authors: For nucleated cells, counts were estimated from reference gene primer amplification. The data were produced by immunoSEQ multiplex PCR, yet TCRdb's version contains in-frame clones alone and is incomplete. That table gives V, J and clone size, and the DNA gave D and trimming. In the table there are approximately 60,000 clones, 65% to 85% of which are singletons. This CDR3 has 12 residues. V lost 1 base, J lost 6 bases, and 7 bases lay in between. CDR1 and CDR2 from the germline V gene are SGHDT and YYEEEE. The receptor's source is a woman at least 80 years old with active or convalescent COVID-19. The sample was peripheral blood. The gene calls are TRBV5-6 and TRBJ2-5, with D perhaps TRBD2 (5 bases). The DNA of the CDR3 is TGTGCCAGCAGCTTGACGGGGAAGACCCAGTACTTC. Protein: CASSLTGKTQYF.